A selection of T cell receptor beta chains follows, all from one sample in a study of shared clonotypes between healthy human individuals. The method was immunoSEQ multiplex PCR; TCRdb's version includes in-frame clones alone and lacks a portion of them. The table lists more than 1,200,000 clones, approximately 98.5% of them singletons, with approximately 0.38% in the top ten. Sequenced input: naive CD4+ T cells sorted from blood. The receptors derive from a man aged 25-45 years in good health. The CDR3 runs from the conserved cysteine through the conserved F or W. The D gene is left open where the match is weak. Some rows have no size entry. The others give once, few or many, or a class for an expanded clone.

cdr3_nt,cdr3_aa,j_call,clone_size,d_call,v_call
TGTGCCAGCAGCCCCGACAGGGACTACGAGCAGTACTTC,CASSPDRDYEQYF,TRBJ2-7,once,TRBD1,TRBV11-2
TGTGCCAGTAGTGGGTCCTCCTCGTCCGGGGAGCTGTTTTTT,CASSGSSSSGELFF,TRBJ2-2,NA,NA,TRBV19
TGCGCCAGCGCGTGGGACATCACAGATACGCAGTATTTT,CASAWDITDTQYF,TRBJ2-3,NA,NA,TRBV5-1
TGTGCCAGCAGCTTATGGGGGGCAAACTCTGGAAACACCATATATTTT,CASSLWGANSGNTIYF,TRBJ1-3,NA,NA,TRBV7-9
TGTGCCAGCTCAGGGGGACAGGGGAACACTGAAGCTTTCTTT,CASSGGQGNTEAFF,TRBJ1-1,NA,TRBD1,TRBV18
TGCGCCAGCAGCCGGGACCAATTCGACGAGCAGTACTTC,CASSRDQFDEQYF,TRBJ2-7,NA,NA,TRBV4-1
TGCGCCAGCAGCCTGACAGGGCTTACCTACAATGAGCAGTTCTTC,CASSLTGLTYNEQFF,TRBJ2-1,NA,TRBD1,TRBV5-1
TGCGCCAGCAGTCCGGTTGGCGGGGTAACTAATGAAAAACTGTTTTTT,CASSPVGGVTNEKLFF,TRBJ1-4,NA,NA,TRBV10-2
TGTGCCATCAGTGAGTCGCTGAGGGAGACAGGGGGCGTCTACGAGCAGTACTTC,CAISESLRETGGVYEQYF,TRBJ2-7,NA,TRBD1,TRBV10-3
TGTGCCAGCAGCCAAGAAGGGAACACTGAAGCTTTCTTT,CASSQEGNTEAFF,TRBJ1-1,NA,NA,TRBV14
TGTGCCAGCAGTGCTACCGACGGGGACACTGAAGCTTTCTTT,CASSATDGDTEAFF,TRBJ1-1,NA,NA,TRBV6-4
TGTGCCAGCAGTGAAGGGCTCGCCAGGGTAGAGACCCAGTACTTC,CASSEGLARVETQYF,TRBJ2-5,NA,NA,TRBV6-1
TGCAGCGTTGAACCCCGTGCAGGGGGGAACACTGAAGCTTTCTTT,CSVEPRAGGNTEAFF,TRBJ1-1,NA,TRBD1,TRBV29-1
TGTGCCAGCAGTTGGGACCGAGAGACCCAGTACTTC,CASSWDRETQYF,TRBJ2-5,once,NA,TRBV7-9
TGTGCCAGCAGTTATTCGAGGGTTAACAATGAGCAGTTCTTC,CASSYSRVNNEQFF,TRBJ2-1,NA,NA,TRBV6-5
TGCAGCGTTACCCGTTTAGGTCATGGCTACACCTTC,CSVTRLGHGYTF,TRBJ1-2,NA,NA,TRBV29-1
TGTGCTAGCAGCCCGACTAGCGGGAGGGCCAATGAGCAGTTCTTC,CASSPTSGRANEQFF,TRBJ2-1,NA,TRBD2,TRBV7-7
TGTGCCAGCAGCGTAGCGGGAGGAGTTCTAGATACGCAGTATTTT,CASSVAGGVLDTQYF,TRBJ2-3,NA,TRBD2,TRBV9
TGTGCCAGCAGCACCTTAGTCGGGAGGGCCGTGTCCTACGAGCAGTACTTC,CASSTLVGRAVSYEQYF,TRBJ2-7,NA,TRBD2,TRBV7-8
TGTGCCAGCTCTCGTGAACGGATGTCCTACGAGCAGTACTTC,CASSRERMSYEQYF,TRBJ2-7,NA,NA,TRBV13
TGTGCCAGCAGTGAAGCGCTTGGGGTGGGGACTAGCCCCAGCGAGCAGTACTTC,CASSEALGVGTSPSEQYF,TRBJ2-7,NA,TRBD2,TRBV2
TGTGCCAGCTCACCGGCTGGTCGGGGCTCTGGAAACACCATATATTTT,CASSPAGRGSGNTIYF,TRBJ1-3,NA,NA,TRBV18
TGTGCCAGCAGGGACGGACTCAACCCTTACAATGAGCAGTTCTTC,CASRDGLNPYNEQFF,TRBJ2-1,NA,NA,TRBV27
TGTGCCAGCAGTTTTCGTGGGAATACGCAGTATTTT,CASSFRGNTQYF,TRBJ2-3,NA,NA,TRBV28
TGTGCCAGCAGCCGAACCGGGCCGGGAGCGGGAGTATACGAGCAGTACTTC,CASSRTGPGAGVYEQYF,TRBJ2-7,NA,TRBD2,TRBV11-2
TGTGCCAGCAGCGGAAAATATCCCGCCTACGAGCAGTACTTC,CASSGKYPAYEQYF,TRBJ2-7,NA,NA,TRBV9
TGTGCCAGCAGCTTAGGGCAGGCCAGCACAGATACGCAGTATTTT,CASSLGQASTDTQYF,TRBJ2-3,NA,NA,TRBV7-8
TGTGCCAGCAGCGAGGGGCCGGGACACAACACCGGGGAGCTGTTTTTT,CASSEGPGHNTGELFF,TRBJ2-2,NA,NA,TRBV9
TGTGCCAGCAGCTTTTCACAGCCCACAGATACGCAGTATTTT,CASSFSQPTDTQYF,TRBJ2-3,NA,NA,TRBV7-9
TGTGCCTGGAGTGGTCTTTCCCTAGCGGGAGGCCGCCGGTACAATGAGCAGTTCTTC,CAWSGLSLAGGRRYNEQFF,TRBJ2-1,NA,TRBD2,TRBV30
TGTGCCACCAGCAGAGCGTTCGGGGGCTACACCTTC,CATSRAFGGYTF,TRBJ1-2,NA,NA,TRBV15
TGTGCCAGTAGTAGCAGGGGAGAGGGACTAGAAGGGTCCCCCTACGAGCAGTACTTC,CASSSRGEGLEGSPYEQYF,TRBJ2-7,NA,TRBD2,TRBV19
TGCAGCGCAAGACAGGGAGCTCGCAACGAGCAGTACTTC,CSARQGARNEQYF,TRBJ2-7,NA,TRBD1,TRBV29-1
TGTGCCAGCAGCCCTCGGACAGAGTACAATGAGCAGTTCTTC,CASSPRTEYNEQFF,TRBJ2-1,NA,NA,TRBV11-2
TGTGCCAGCACCCCGACCGGGGGATTCGTTCAGCCCCAGCATTTT,CASTPTGGFVQPQHF,TRBJ1-5,NA,NA,TRBV28
TGTGCCAGCAGCTTCGTGGGAAACAATCAGCCCCAGCATTTT,CASSFVGNNQPQHF,TRBJ1-5,NA,NA,TRBV7-9
TGTGCCAGCAGCGCCCGACCCAGGAGCACAGATACGCAGTATTTT,CASSARPRSTDTQYF,TRBJ2-3,NA,NA,TRBV9
TGTGCCAGCAGTGAACTCGGGGGGGGCCCGGGTGAGCAGTTCTTC,CASSELGGGPGEQFF,TRBJ2-1,NA,TRBD2,TRBV6-1
TGTGCCAGCAGCCCTCTAGCTTTAAACTATGGCTACACCTTC,CASSPLALNYGYTF,TRBJ1-2,NA,NA,TRBV7-6
TGTGCCAGCAGTGCCGGGACAGGGGGACACTACGAGCAGTACTTC,CASSAGTGGHYEQYF,TRBJ2-7,NA,TRBD1,TRBV6-1
TGTGCCAGCGGAGTGACTAGCGGGAGCTCCTACGAGCAGTACTTC,CASGVTSGSSYEQYF,TRBJ2-7,NA,TRBD2,TRBV18
TGTGCCAGCAGTTCCGGGACAGGGATACTCTACGAGCAGTACTTC,CASSSGTGILYEQYF,TRBJ2-7,NA,TRBD1,TRBV28
TGCGCCAGCAGTTCTATCCAACAAGAGACCCAGTACTTC,CASSSIQQETQYF,TRBJ2-5,NA,NA,TRBV5-1
TGTGCCAGCAGCCAACCGGGACGGCTCCGAGAGCAGTACTTC,CASSQPGRLREQYF,TRBJ2-7,NA,NA,TRBV14
TGTGCCAGCAGTGTATCACAGGGTGGCCAGCCCCAGCATTTT,CASSVSQGGQPQHF,TRBJ1-5,once,NA,TRBV2
TGCGCCAGCAGCTTTCCCACAGAGGAGCAGTTCTTC,CASSFPTEEQFF,TRBJ2-1,NA,NA,TRBV5-1
TGTGCCAGCAGCTCGATGGAGGTAGCGATCAACTACGAGCAGTACTTC,CASSSMEVAINYEQYF,TRBJ2-7,NA,NA,TRBV7-8
TGTGCCAGCAGTTCGGGACTAGCGGGAGAGGTAGATACGCAGTATTTT,CASSSGLAGEVDTQYF,TRBJ2-3,NA,TRBD2,TRBV7-2
TGTGCCAGCAGTGCCGTGGCACTAAGGGGGGCCAACGTCCTGACTTTC,CASSAVALRGANVLTF,TRBJ2-6,NA,NA,TRBV6-4
TGTGCCAGCAGTTTGGGGCCCCTAGTACACGAGCAGTACTTC,CASSLGPLVHEQYF,TRBJ2-7,NA,NA,TRBV7-3